These 20 T cell receptor gamma chains originate from one sample sequenced in a study of γδ T cells in repeated Plasmodium falciparum infection. TCRdb re-identified clones in the multiplex PCR reads via CATT. The table has about 30,000 gamma-chain clones, more than 1.4% seen once. Flow sorting of PBMC yielded separate Vgamma9/Vdelta2+ and Vdelta2-negative gammadelta T cell populations for bulk repertoire analysis. The sample comprised gamma-delta T cells from blood. Source of these receptors: a pool of human donors (malaria-infected and uninfected, not separated).

This clone was counted between two and nine times. A read error is likely here: a far larger clone is one base away. This sample includes further DNA sequences coding for the same CDR3. TRGV9 is the V gene, and the J gene was not called. Germline V gene sequence: CDR1 GITISATS, CDR2 ISYDGTV (reference sequence). This CDR3 comprises 15 residues. CDR3 loop: CALWEVRKNYYKKLF. CDR3 in DNA: TGTGCCTTGTGGGAGGTGCGGAAGAATTATTATAAGAAACTCTTC.

The sample holds many counts of this clone. The rearrangement joins TRGV5 to TRGJ1 or TRGJ2. CDR1 and CDR2 (germline): VINAFY, YDVSNSKD. Unmatched junction bases numbered 7, after V lost 0 bases and J lost 5 bases. This CDR3 is 14 amino acids long. The CDR3 DNA is TGTGCCACCTGGGACAGGCCTTGTAATTATAAGAAACTCTTT. It specifies CATWDRPCNYKKLF.

Note on this clone: Because the CDR3's place on the DNA is in doubt, the DNA is left out and the CDR3 is given as listed by TCRdb. The J gene was not called, though the V gene is TRGV9. Including both end residues, the CDR3 is 29 amino acids long. CDR1 is GITISATS and CDR2 is ISYDGTV in the germline V gene (reference sequence). CDR3 loop: CALWWTYRNSLAVEQRLLSQVSIGRIQHF.

A few counts support this clone. The protein TCRdb gives is from a much larger clone and does not agree with this DNA's translation at residue 9, likely a read error; the protein shown here comes from the DNA. No J gene call was made, and the V gene is TRGV9. Per the germline V gene, CDR1 is GITISATS and CDR2 is ISYDGTV (reference sequence). This CDR3 region has 11 residues. The CDR3 loop is CALWEVPKRLF. Here the CDR3 DNA reads TGTGCCTTGTGGGAGGTTCCCAAGAGACTCTTT.

A few counts support this clone. The protein recorded in TCRdb matches a much larger clone and deviates from this DNA's translation at residue 9, suggesting a read error; the protein here is obtained by translating the DNA. The gene calls are TRGV9 and TRGJP. No J gene is reported in TCRdb; it was inferred here by comparing the DNA with germline. Germline CDR1 is GITISATS and CDR2 is ISYDGTV (reference sequence). There are 17 residues in the CDR3. Losses at the gene ends were 3 bases for V and 8 bases for J; bases not matched to a gene: 10. CDR3 nucleotides: TGTGCCTTGTGGGAGTTCGACAACAAGTTGGGCAAAAAAATCAAGGTATTT. Protein product: CALWEFDNKLGKKIKVF.

On this clone itself: This DNA translates differently at residues 8 and 10 from the TCRdb protein, which is that of a much larger clone; a read error is likely, and the protein shown is the DNA's own translation. The V and J genes are TRGV4 and TRGJ1 or TRGJ2. Germline matching of the DNA provided the J gene here, since TCRdb leaves it blank. The CDR3 length is 13 residues. Per germline, CDR1 EGSTGY and CDR2 YDSYTSSV. After removal of 1 base from V and 12 bases from J, the junction contained 12 bases not matched to a gene. DNA of the CDR3: TGTGCCACCTGGGATGGTCCCCTGGGGAGGAAACTCTTT. Its translation is CATWDGPLGRKLF.

This clone was detected many times. TCRdb has a much larger clone's protein, which differs at residue 5 from the translation of this DNA, likely because of a read error; what is shown is the protein translated from the DNA. The chain has TRGV9 and TRGJ1 or TRGJ2. TCRdb leaves out the J gene; it was filled in here by matching the DNA to germline. Germline CDR1 GITISATS, CDR2 ISYDGTV (reference sequence). This CDR3 is built from 14 residues. V gave up 5 bases and J gave up 4 bases; unmatched junction bases: 11. The CDR3 loop is CALWGVQPYYKKLF. The CDR3 DNA reads TGTGCCTTGTGGGGGGTCCAGCCGTATTATAAGAAACTCTTT.

In this sample, this clone turned up many times. Only one base separates this from a far larger clonotype, so it likely reflects a read error. The same CDR3 is also encoded by other DNA sequences in this sample. This CDR3 reads CALKYYKKLF. CDR3 nucleotides: TGTGCCTTGAAGTATTATAAGAAGCTCTTT. No J gene was named, though the V gene is TRGV9. This CDR3 comprises 10 residues. Germline V gene sequence: CDR1 GITISATS, CDR2 ISYDGTV (reference sequence).

The rearrangement links TRGV4 to TRGJ1 or TRGJ2. TCRdb leaves out the J gene; it was filled in here by matching the DNA to germline. The CDR3 spans 16 residues. Germline CDR1 EGSTGY, CDR2 YDSYTSSV. With V trimmed by 0 bases and J by 0 bases, 8 bases remained unmatched. DNA of the CDR3: TGTGCCACCTGGGATGGGCGAGTGGAGAATTATTATAAGAAACTCTTT. It codes for CATWDGRVENYYKKLF.

This clone showed up just once. TRGV9 is the V gene, and the J gene was not called. Per the germline V gene, CDR1 is GITISATS and CDR2 is ISYDGTV (reference sequence). CDR3 size: 29 residues. Here the CDR3 reads CALWEDYKKLLAVEQHWLSQVSIGRIQHF. The CDR3 coding sequence is TGTGCCTTGTGGGAGGATTATAAGAAACTCTTGGCAGTGGAACAACACTGGTTGTCACAGGTAAGTATCGGAAGAATACAACATTTC.

Note on this clone: TCRdb's entry gives the protein of a much larger clone, which mismatches this DNA's translation at residue 13, likely from a read error; the protein reported here is translated from the DNA. The CDR3 DNA follows: TGTGCCTTGTGGGAGGTGTATGATAAGTTGGGCAAAGAAATCAAGGTATTT. It specifies CALWEVYDKLGKEIKVF. V is TRGV9 and J is TRGJP. Here the J gene was assigned by germline matching of the DNA, as TCRdb has none. The CDR3 has 17 amino acids. Germline V lookup: CDR1 GITISATS, CDR2 ISYDGTV (reference sequence).

This clone was observed a few times. For this DNA, TCRdb reports the protein of a much larger clone, which diverges at residue 7, most likely from a read error; the protein presented here is translated directly from the DNA. Called V gene: TRGV9; the J gene was not called. The CDR3 runs 14 residues. Germline values: CDR1 GITISATS, CDR2 ISYDGTV (reference sequence). DNA of the CDR3: TGTGCCTTGTGGGATTCCGCGGGGGGTAAGCGAAAACTCTTT. It translates to CALWDSAGGKRKLF.

This clone was seen many times. Only one base separates this from a far larger clonotype, so it likely reflects a read error. This specimen includes other DNA sequences encoding the same CDR3. The V gene is TRGV9, the J gene TRGJP. Assignment of the J gene here rests on matching the DNA to germline, because TCRdb gives none. The CDR3 extends over 16 amino acids. CDR1 and CDR2 (germline): GITISATS, ISYDGTV (reference sequence). CDR3 DNA sequence: TGTGCCTTGTGGGAGGTGCGTGGGTTGGGCAAAAAGATCAAGGTATTT. Translating it yields CALWEVRGLGKKIKVF.

This clone has a handful of counts. A single base is all that separates this from a far larger clone, so a read error is likely. V gene TRGV3 was called; the J gene was not. In germline, CDR1 is VTNTFY, CDR2 YDVSTARD (reference sequence). The CDR3 loop spans 14 amino acids. The CDR3 nucleotides are TGTGCCACCTGGGTCCCCCGGATTTATTATAAGAAACTCTTC. It specifies CATWVPRIYYKKLF.

This clone was detected ten times or more. The mismatch at residue 6 between this DNA's translation and the TCRdb protein of a much larger clone likely reflects a read error; the protein shown is translated from the DNA. The chain recombines TRGV8 with TRGJ1 or TRGJ2. The J gene was missing in TCRdb and was found by matching the end of the DNA to germline. The V gene end was trimmed by 5 bases and the J gene end by 10 bases; junction bases not matched to a gene: 8. Germline V gives CDR1 VENAVY, CDR2 YDSYNSRV. The CDR3 is 11 residues long. CDR3: CATWGQTKKLF. In DNA form, the CDR3 reads TGTGCCACCTGGGGCCAAACGAAGAAACTCTTT.

This clone was observed many times. TCRdb assigns this DNA the protein of a much larger clone, which departs from its translation at residue 13; this likely reflects a read error, and the protein shown comes from translating the DNA. CDR3: CALWEVKELGKKVKVF. For the CDR3, the DNA is TGTGCCTTGTGGGAGGTAAAGGAGTTGGGCAAAAAAGTCAAGGTATTT. This rearrangement joins TRGV9 to TRGJP. From germline, CDR1 is GITISATS and CDR2 ISYDGTV (reference sequence). The CDR3 length is 16 residues.

This sequence joins TRGV4 and TRGJ1 or TRGJ2. The J gene, not given by TCRdb, was assigned here from a germline match of the nucleotide sequence. The CDR3 covers 11 residues. CDR1 EGSTGY and CDR2 YDSYTSSV come from the germline V gene. The CDR3 nucleotides are TGTGCACCTGGGATTTATTATAAGAAACTCTTT. Translation gives CAPGIYYKKLF.

Ten or more counts support this clone. TCRdb lists the protein of a much larger clone for this DNA, which differs at residue 3, so this is likely a read error; the protein given here is translated from the DNA itself. The chain couples TRGV9 to TRGJP2. Matching the DNA to germline supplied the J gene, which TCRdb does not give. This CDR3 has 14 residues. Germline-derived CDR1 and CDR2 are GITISATS and ISYDGTV (reference sequence). CDR3 nucleotides: TGTGCCATGTGGACCCACAGTAGTGATTGGATCAAGACGTTT. This encodes CAMWTHSSDWIKTF.

This clone was observed many times. This chain links TRGV8 with TRGJ1 or TRGJ2. Germline matching of the DNA provided the J gene here, since TCRdb leaves it blank. After removal of 2 bases from V and 6 bases from J, the junction contained 10 bases not matched to a gene. Germline CDR1 and CDR2: VENAVY and YDSYNSRV. This CDR3 contains 14 residues. This CDR3 reads CATWDTPWGYKKLF. In DNA, the CDR3 is TGTGCCACCTGGGATACCCCCTGGGGTTATAAGAAACTCTTT.

As to this clone: The protein TCRdb lists belongs to a much larger clone and differs from this DNA's translation at residue 9, which points to a read error; the protein shown is made from the DNA. CDR3 coding DNA: TGTGCCTTGTGGGAGGCTACTTTAGGGTTGGGCAAAAAAATCAAGGTATTT. Protein sequence: CALWEATLGLGKKIKVF. The J gene is TRGJP, the V gene TRGV9. In the absence of a J gene in TCRdb, the DNA was matched to germline to assign it here. V lost 2 bases, J lost 9 bases, and 10 bases stayed unmatched. The germline CDR1 and CDR2 sequences are GITISATS and ISYDGTV (reference sequence). This CDR3 region has 17 residues.